Each of the 26 T cell receptor beta chains below was sequenced from the same sample in a study of shared clonotypes between healthy human individuals. As defined, naive CD8 cells were CD45RO-negative and positively selected for CCR7, with terminally differentiated effector memory CD45RA+ cells excluded. Libraries were prepared by immunoSEQ multiplex PCR; TCRdb keeps only in-frame clonotypes and omits some of them. The sample has hundreds of thousands of clones, around 95% seen once. Material: naive CD8+ T cells sorted from blood. These receptors originate from a woman aged 25-40 years in good health.

The chain carries TRBV5-1 and TRBJ2-3; D uncertain. CDR1 SGHRS and CDR2 YFSETQ come from the germline V gene. V shed 6 bases and J shed 2 bases, with 16 bases lying between them. The CDR3 length is 15 residues. CDR3 in DNA: TGCGCCAGCACCTTTGCGGCGGCAGACACAGATACGCAGTATTTT. It encodes CASTFAAADTDTQYF. The full variable domain, completed using reference TRBV5-1 and TRBJ2-3, is KAGVTQTPRYLIKTRGQQVTLSCSPISGHRSVSWYQQTPGQGLQFLFEYFSETQRNKGNFPGRFSGRQFSNSRSEMNVSTLELGDSALYLCASTFAAADTDTQYFGPGTRLTVL.

This clone has only one observation. The CDR3 reads CASSPHRGRLADTQYF. CDR3 coding DNA: TGTGCCAGCAGCCCCCACAGGGGGCGTTTGGCAGATACGCAGTATTTT. The rearrangement links TRBV7-9 to TRBJ2-3; TRBD1 aligns across 9 bases. CDR1 is SEHNR and CDR2 is FQNEAQ in the germline V gene (reference sequence). The V and J ends lost 5 bases and 4 bases, in that order; junction bases with no gene match: 10. This CDR3 is 16 amino acids long. The full variable domain, with the rest looked up from reference TRBV7-9 and TRBJ2-3, is DTGVSQNPRHKITKRGQNVTFRCDPISEHNRLYWYRQTLGQGPEFLTYFQNEAQLEKSRLLSDRFSAERPKGSFSTLEIQRTEQGDSAMYLCASSPHRGRLADTQYFGPGTRLTVL.

V is TRBV2 and J is TRBJ1-2; D may be TRBD1 (5 bases). The germline V gene encodes CDR1 SNHLY and CDR2 FYNNEI. V lost 0 bases, J lost 0 bases, and 11 bases lay in between. The CDR3 runs to 16 residues. The CDR3 loop reads CASSEAGQISNYGYTF. CDR3 DNA sequence: TGTGCCAGCAGTGAAGCAGGACAAATATCTAACTATGGCTACACCTTC.

This clone was seen once. Other DNA sequences within the sample encode an identical CDR3. The rearrangement links TRBV7-9 to TRBJ1-5, with unresolved D. The CDR3 length is 12 residues. Germline V lookup: CDR1 SEHNR, CDR2 FQNEAQ (reference sequence). The germline V and J ends were trimmed by 1 base and 6 bases, with 4 bases remaining between them. CDR3: CASSLGGQPQHF. The CDR3 DNA sequence: TGTGCCAGCAGCTTAGGCGGTCAGCCCCAGCATTTT. Full variable domain (rest looked up from reference TRBV7-9 and TRBJ1-5): DTGVSQNPRHKITKRGQNVTFRCDPISEHNRLYWYRQTLGQGPEFLTYFQNEAQLEKSRLLSDRFSAERPKGSFSTLEIQRTEQGDSAMYLCASSLGGQPQHFGDGTRLSIL.

The rearrangement links TRBV4-2 to TRBJ2-7, with 16 positions matching TRBD2. The CDR3 is made up of 19 amino acids. After removal of 3 bases from V and 0 bases from J, the junction contained 8 bases not matched to a gene. The germline V gene encodes CDR1 LGHNA and CDR2 YNFKEQ. The CDR3 reads CASSQETGLAGGPSYEQYF. In DNA form, the CDR3 reads TGTGCCAGCAGCCAGGAGACGGGACTAGCGGGAGGGCCCTCCTACGAGCAGTACTTC.

The CDR3 DNA sequence: TGTGCCAGCAGTTCCGGCGTGAACACTGAAGCTTTCTTT. This sequence encodes CASSSGVNTEAFF. The chain couples TRBV28 to TRBJ1-1; D is unclear. V was cut by 4 bases and J by 0 bases, with 6 bases left in between. The CDR3 runs 13 residues. Germline V gene lookup returns CDR1 MDHEN and CDR2 SYDVKM.

The chain couples TRBV25-1 to TRBJ2-5; D is perhaps TRBD1 or TRBD2 (5 bases each). Trimming cost V 6 bases and J 5 bases, with 19 bases left between them. This CDR3 contains 15 residues. Germline CDR1 MGHDK, CDR2 SYGVNS. DNA for the CDR3: TGTGCCAGCAGCGTTCCGATTGGGGGTTTGGAGACCCAGTACTTC. Translating it yields CASSVPIGGLETQYF.

The rearrangement uses TRBV5-1 and TRBJ1-6, with 9 bases that match TRBD1. V lost 5 bases to trimming and J lost 10 bases; unmatched junction nucleotides: 10. CDR1 and CDR2 (germline): SGHRS, YFSETQ. This CDR3 contains 15 residues. The CDR3 here is CASSFAAGTGSPLHF. The CDR3 nucleotides are TGCGCCAGCAGTTTTGCGGCAGGGACAGGGTCACCCCTCCACTTT.

The sample holds one count of this clone. V and J are TRBV19 and TRBJ2-1, with D possibly matching TRBD2 (5 bases). The V gene's germline CDR1 is LNHDA and CDR2 SQIVND (reference sequence). The CDR3 has 16 residues. V was clipped by 3 bases and J by 2 bases, with 14 bases between them. CDR3 DNA sequence: TGTGCCAGTAGTATTCTTTCGGTGGGAGCCTACAATGAGCAGTTCTTC. Amino acid sequence: CASSILSVGAYNEQFF.

The chain links TRBV7-9 to TRBJ2-3; 9 bases are shared with TRBD1. The V and J ends lost 5 bases and 2 bases, in that order; junction bases with no gene match: 8. The CDR3 is 16 residues long. The V gene's germline CDR1 is SEHNR and CDR2 FQNEAQ (reference sequence). The CDR3 protein is CASSPLTGGDTDTQYF. CDR3 in DNA: TGTGCCAGCAGCCCGCTGACAGGGGGTGACACAGATACGCAGTATTTT.

The V gene is TRBV5-4, the J gene TRBJ2-7, with a possible D match to TRBD2 (6 bases). This CDR3 contains 15 residues. V was pared by 0 bases and J by 3 bases, with 13 bases between. Looked up from germline, CDR1 is SGHNT and CDR2 is YYREEE (reference sequence). CDR3 nucleotides: TGTGCCAGCAGCTTGGTTGGTAGCGGAGACTACGAGCAGTACTTC. As protein: CASSLVGSGDYEQYF.

V gene TRBV11-2 combines with J gene TRBJ1-1; D gene uncertain. The CDR3 is 14 residues long. CDR1 and CDR2 from the germline V gene are SGHAT and FQNNGV. Trimming removed 1 base from V and 4 bases from J, with 10 bases in between. CDR3 protein: CASSLGWEGTEAFF. The CDR3 DNA follows: TGTGCCAGCAGCTTAGGATGGGAGGGCACTGAAGCTTTCTTT.

The V and J genes are TRBV28 and TRBJ2-5; D unclear. The CDR3 has 13 residues. V lost 0 bases, J lost 5 bases, and 7 bases lay in between. CDR1 and CDR2 from the germline V gene are MDHEN and SYDVKM. In DNA, the CDR3 is TGTGCCAGCAGTTTATGGACCGGCGAGACCCAGTACTTC. Its protein is CASSLWTGETQYF.

The chain uses TRBV5-6 and TRBJ2-1; no clear D. Germline values: CDR1 SGHDT, CDR2 YYEEEE. This CDR3 spans 12 amino acids. Between the trimmed V and J ends, which lost 0 bases and 7 bases, there was a span of 5 bases. The CDR3 nucleotides are TGTGCCAGCAGCTTGGACGGGAATGAGCAGTTCTTC. Protein product: CASSLDGNEQFF.

The rearrangement joins TRBV6-5 to TRBJ1-6, with 7 bases lining up with TRBD1. This CDR3 region has 15 residues. V was pared by 4 bases and J by 7 bases, with 7 bases of the junction left unmatched. Germline V CDR1 and CDR2: MNHEY, SVGAGI. DNA for the CDR3: TGTGCCAGCAGTTCGACTACAGGGGTCAATTCACCCCTCCACTTT. Its protein is CASSSTTGVNSPLHF.

V is TRBV10-3 and J is TRBJ2-7, with 7 bases matching TRBD2. The CDR3 covers 15 residues. With V trimmed by 6 bases and J by 2 bases, 10 bases remained unmatched. Looked up from germline, CDR1 is ENHRY and CDR2 is SYGVKD. CDR3 region: CAIRREGGRTYEQYF. DNA for the CDR3: TGTGCCATCAGGAGGGAGGGCGGGAGAACCTACGAGCAGTACTTC.

The chain has TRBV4-2 and TRBJ2-2; possibly TRBD1 for D (6 bases). Between the trimmed V and J ends, which lost 0 bases and 5 bases, there was a span of 10 bases. Per the germline V gene, CDR1 is LGHNA and CDR2 is YNFKEQ. This CDR3 has 15 residues. The CDR3: CASSQDRGFTGELFF. DNA of the CDR3: TGTGCCAGCAGCCAAGACAGGGGATTTACCGGGGAGCTGTTTTTT.

The rearrangement uses TRBV19 and TRBJ2-7; tentatively, D is TRBD2 (6 bases). In germline, CDR1 is LNHDA, CDR2 SQIVND (reference sequence). The CDR3 is 12 residues long. Trimming left V 10 bases short and J 2 bases short, with 12 bases between. CDR3 DNA: TGTGCCACCGGGACTTTCGCCTACGAGCAGTACTTC. It specifies CATGTFAYEQYF.

As concerns this clone: Other DNA sequences in this specimen translate into the identical CDR3. V is TRBV27 and J is TRBJ2-5, with a tentative D call TRBD2 (6 bases). The end of the DNA is better explained by TRBJ2-7, so the J call may be wrong. The germline V gene has CDR1 MNHEY and CDR2 SMNVEV (reference sequence). The CDR3 runs 13 residues. The CDR3 sequence: CASRPGTSYEQYF. CDR3 sequence (DNA): TGTGCCAGCAGGCCTGGGACTTCCTACGAGCAGTACTTC.

The rearrangement links TRBV28 to TRBJ2-7, with 8 bases matching TRBD2. The V and J ends lost 3 bases and 5 bases, in that order; junction bases with no gene match: 18. The CDR3 is made up of 18 amino acids. Germline CDR1 reads MDHEN; CDR2 reads SYDVKM. The CDR3 DNA follows: TGTGCCAGCAGTTTCCCCAGTGCGGGAGGCCCTGATGTGGACGAGCAGTACTTC. It yields the protein CASSFPSAGGPDVDEQYF. Variable domain in full (rest from reference TRBV28 and TRBJ2-7): DVKVTQSSRYLVKRTGEKVFLECVQDMDHENMFWYRQDPGLGLRLIYFSYDVKMKEKGDIPEGYSVSREKKERFSLILESASTNQTSMYLCASSFPSAGGPDVDEQYFGPGTRLTVT.

The chain employs TRBV27 and TRBJ2-1; D gene uncertain. V was shortened by 5 bases and J by 3 bases, with 14 bases between the two germline ends. The CDR3 is 15 amino acids. Germline lookup yields CDR1 MNHEY and CDR2 SMNVEV (reference sequence). Here the CDR3 DNA reads TGTGCCAGCAGTGCCGACTGGAATTTCTACAATGAGCAGTTCTTC. It yields the protein CASSADWNFYNEQFF.

The chain carries TRBV28 and TRBJ2-3; D remains ambiguous. CDR1 is MDHEN and CDR2 is SYDVKM in the germline V gene. The CDR3 has 13 amino acids. V lost 3 bases and J 4 bases, leaving 8 bases between the germline ends. CDR3 DNA sequence: TGTGCCAGCAGTTTCCCGGACGCAGATACGCAGTATTTT. Translating it yields CASSFPDADTQYF.

The chain combines TRBV2 with TRBJ2-6; a weak D match, TRBD1 (6 bases). V lost 6 bases, J lost 2 bases, and 11 bases lay in between. Germline CDR1 SNHLY, CDR2 FYNNEI. The CDR3 length is 15 residues. The DNA of the CDR3 is TGTGCCAGCAGGGACAGTCTCACTGGGGCCAACGTCCTGACTTTC. Its translation: CASRDSLTGANVLTF.

The gene calls are TRBV9 and TRBJ2-5, with 8 bases aligning to TRBD2. The end of the DNA is better explained by TRBJ2-7, so the J call may be wrong. Germline CDR1 is SGDLS and CDR2 is YYNGEE. The CDR3 contains 14 residues. This CDR3 is CASSVDGGAYEQYF. The CDR3 region has the DNA TGTGCCAGCAGCGTAGACGGGGGGGCCTACGAGCAGTACTTC.

V and J are TRBV7-9 and TRBJ1-2; possible D gene TRBD1, 5 bases. Germline CDR1 SEHNR, CDR2 FQNEAQ (reference sequence). CDR3 length: 13 amino acids. V lost 5 bases and J lost 8, with 15 bases in between. The chain's CDR3 is CASSRDEALGYTF. The CDR3 DNA reads as TGTGCCAGCAGCCGGGACGAAGCGTTGGGCTACACCTTC.

The chain carries TRBV16 and TRBJ2-1; a possible D gene is TRBD2 (5 bases). The CDR3 is made up of 14 amino acids. Germline assignment: CDR1 KGHSY and CDR2 FQNENV. V dropped 0 bases and J dropped 8 bases, with 11 bases sitting between them. For the CDR3, the DNA is TGTGCCAGCAGCCAATCCGCGGCTAGCTATGAGCAGTTCTTC. Translated, it gives CASSQSAASYEQFF.